The 8 T cell receptor beta chains below were found in one sample sequenced in a study of T-cell memory formation after mild COVID-19. TCRdb processed the 5' RACE reads anew with MiXCR; each CDR3 protein has one entry. The sample shows 250,000 or so distinct CDR3 sequences, under 20% of them seen only once. The sequenced sample consisted of PBMCs or a T cell subset sorted from them (not recorded which). The receptor source for this set is a man aged 18 to 29 who had mild COVID-19 (a few samples of this study predate the infection). Cell type and time point are not known.

V is TRBV7-3 and J is TRBJ2-5, with D possibly matching TRBD2 (7 bases). The germline V and J ends were trimmed by 5 bases and 4 bases, with 17 bases remaining between them. CDR1 is SGHTA, CDR2 FQGTGA, per germline. The length of the CDR3 is 15 residues. The DNA of the CDR3 is TGTGCCAGCAGCCTCGTGGGGGGGCGCGGAGAGACCCAGTACTTC. Translated, it gives CASSLVGGRGETQYF.

Only a few counts were recorded for this clonotype. The rearrangement links TRBV5-1 to TRBJ2-7; unclear D gene. This CDR3 has 16 amino acids. Germline loops: CDR1 SGHRS, CDR2 YFSETQ. Trimming took off 0 bases at V and 5 bases at J, with 18 bases between the two ends. The chain's CDR3 is CASSLVNGPPGDEQYF. The CDR3 DNA sequence: TGCGCCAGCAGCTTGGTTAATGGTCCCCCGGGCGACGAGCAGTACTTC. Together with reference TRBV5-1 and TRBJ2-7, the CDR3 gives the full variable domain: KAGVTQTPRYLIKTRGQQVTLSCSPISGHRSVSWYQQTPGQGLQFLFEYFSETQRNKGNFPGRFSGRQFSNSRSEMNVSTLELGDSALYLCASSLVNGPPGDEQYFGPGTRLTVT.

Only a few counts were recorded for this clonotype. V usage is TRBV7-3 and J usage is TRBJ2-1; 9 bases agree with TRBD2. The V gene end was trimmed by 1 base and the J gene end by 2 bases; junction bases not matched to a gene: 6. Looked up from germline, CDR1 is SGHTA and CDR2 is FQGTGA. The CDR3 is 17 residues long. Here the CDR3 reads CASSLRAASGAYNEQFF. CDR3 bases: TGTGCCAGCAGCTTAAGGGCGGCTAGCGGGGCCTACAATGAGCAGTTCTTC.

This clonotype occurred a few times. The J gene is TRBJ2-3, the V gene TRBV29-1, with TRBD1 as a possible D gene (6 bases). The V end was cut by 7 bases, the J end by 0 bases, with 17 bases between. This CDR3 has 15 amino acids. Looked up from germline, CDR1 is SQVTM and CDR2 is ANQGSEA. CDR3 sequence (DNA): TGCAGCGCCAGAGGGACACAAGTTAGCACAGATACGCAGTATTTT. Translation: CSARGTQVSTDTQYF.

The chain combines TRBV6-5 with TRBJ1-5; no definite D call. CDR3 length: 14 residues. Deletions cut 5 bases from V and 4 bases from J, with 12 bases between. Looked up from germline, CDR1 is MNHEY and CDR2 is SVGAGI. CDR3 bases: TGTGCCAGCAGTGAAGGGTTCGGTAATCAGCCCCAGCATTTT. This encodes CASSEGFGNQPQHF.

The chain employs TRBV7-2 and TRBJ2-3; no clear D gene. CDR1 and CDR2 from the germline V gene are SGHTA and FQGNSA. CDR3 length equals 13 residues. V was pared by 4 bases and J by 5 bases, with 10 bases between. CDR3 amino acids: CASSSDPRDTQYF. CDR3 in DNA: TGTGCCAGCAGCTCAGACCCTCGAGATACGCAGTATTTT.

The chain employs TRBV15 and TRBJ2-2; unclear D gene. Germline CDR1 and CDR2: LNHNV and YYDKDF (reference sequence). The CDR3 consists of 14 residues. V was trimmed by 4 bases and J by 1 base, leaving 7 bases between them. Here the CDR3 DNA reads TGTGCCACCAGCAATGGGCAGAACACCGGGGAGCTGTTTTTT. Translation gives CATSNGQNTGELFF.

This clonotype has a handful of counts. V usage is TRBV20-1 and J usage is TRBJ1-2, with a tentative D call TRBD1 (6 bases). Per germline, CDR1 DFQATT and CDR2 SNEGSKA (reference sequence). V was clipped by 4 bases and J by 4 bases, with 7 bases between them. CDR3 length: 11 amino acids. The CDR3: CSATGAYGYTF. The CDR3 DNA follows: TGCAGTGCTACAGGGGCCTATGGCTACACCTTC.